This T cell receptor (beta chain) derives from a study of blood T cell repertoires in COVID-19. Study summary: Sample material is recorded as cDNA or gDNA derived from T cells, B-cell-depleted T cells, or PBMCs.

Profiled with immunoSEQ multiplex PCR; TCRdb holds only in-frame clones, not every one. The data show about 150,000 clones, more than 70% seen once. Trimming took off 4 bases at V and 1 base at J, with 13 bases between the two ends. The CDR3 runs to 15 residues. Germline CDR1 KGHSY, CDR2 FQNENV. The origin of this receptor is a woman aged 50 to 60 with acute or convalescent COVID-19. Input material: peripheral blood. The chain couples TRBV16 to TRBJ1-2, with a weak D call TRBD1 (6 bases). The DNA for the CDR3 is TGTGCCAGCAGCCCTCCTTCAGGGGTTAACTATGGCTACACCTTC. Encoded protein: CASSPPSGVNYGYTF.